Ten or more counts support the clone carrying this T cell receptor (beta chain). An end of the junction differs from the germline gene, which may be a read error. TCRdb redid the calling of the 5' RACE reads with MiXCR, one entry per CDR3 protein. The sample has about 340,000 distinct CDR3 sequences; almost 4% are singletons. The record originates from a study of T cells after yellow fever vaccination. Germline V CDR1 and CDR2: SSHAT, FNYEAQ (reference sequence). The CDR3 loop spans 16 amino acids. The receptor comes from a man between 18 and 29 years old who received the YFV17D yellow fever vaccine. The chain employs TRBV7-7 and TRBJ2-2, with TRBD1 matching over 7 bases. Sequenced here: PBMCs, sampled 5 days after the yellow fever booster vaccination. In nucleotides, the CDR3 is TGTGCTAGCAGCTTAGAGTACAGGGGAGCCACCGGGGAGCTGTTTTTT. Residues: CASSLEYRGATGELFF.